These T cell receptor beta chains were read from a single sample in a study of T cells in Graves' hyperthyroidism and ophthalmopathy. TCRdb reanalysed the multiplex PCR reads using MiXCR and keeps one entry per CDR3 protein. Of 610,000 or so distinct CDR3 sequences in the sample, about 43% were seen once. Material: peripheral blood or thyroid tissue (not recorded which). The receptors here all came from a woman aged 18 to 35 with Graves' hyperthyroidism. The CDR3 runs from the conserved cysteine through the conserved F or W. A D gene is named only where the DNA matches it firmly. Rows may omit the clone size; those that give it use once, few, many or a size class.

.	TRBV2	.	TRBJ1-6	TGTGCCAGCAGGACCGTCAGTCCTAATTCACCCCTCCACTTT	CASRTVSPNSPLHF
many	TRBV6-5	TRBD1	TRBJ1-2	TGTGCCAGCAGTTACGGCGGGACAGGTTTTGGCTACACCTTC	CASSYGGTGFGYTF
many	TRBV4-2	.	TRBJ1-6	TGTGCCAGCAGCCAAGAGCAGGGTTCCTATAATTCACCCCTCCACTTT	CASSQEQGSYNSPLHF
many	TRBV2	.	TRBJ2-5	TGTGCCAGCAGTGAAGAACCACCCACTACCCAAGAGACCCAGTACTTC	CASSEEPPTTQETQYF
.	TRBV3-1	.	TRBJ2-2	TGTGCCAGCAGCACCGCAATGATAGGGTTCACCGGGGAGCTGTTTTTT	CASSTAMIGFTGELFF
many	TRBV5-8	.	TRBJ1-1	TGTGCCAGCAGAGCTTATAGGGACGGGGAAGCTTTCTTT	CASRAYRDGEAFF
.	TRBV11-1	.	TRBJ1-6	TGTGCCAGCAGCTTAGCGCTGGGACCAAATTCACCCCTCCACTTT	CASSLALGPNSPLHF
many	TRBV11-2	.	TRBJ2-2	TGTGCCAGCAGTCTCGGGAGTATTACCGGGGAGCTGTTTTTT	CASSLGSITGELFF
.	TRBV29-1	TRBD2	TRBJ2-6	TGCAGCGTAATGGGGGGGTCTGGGGCCAACGTCCTGACTTTC	CSVMGGSGANVLTF
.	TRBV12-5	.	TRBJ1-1	TGTGCTAGTGGTGCATCGTATGGGGGCACTGAAGCTTTCTTT	CASGASYGGTEAFF
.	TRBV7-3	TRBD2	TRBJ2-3	TGTGCCAGCAGCTTAATGGCTAGCGGCAGCACAGATACGCAGTATTTT	CASSLMASGSTDTQYF
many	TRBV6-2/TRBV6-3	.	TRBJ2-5	TGTGCCAGCAAACAGCCACTCCAAGAGACCCAGTACTTC	CASKQPLQETQYF
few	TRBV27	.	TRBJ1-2	TGTGCCAGTAAGAGAGGTGGGGCTGTATATGGCTACACCTTC	CASKRGGAVYGYTF
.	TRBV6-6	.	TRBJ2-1	TGTGCCAGCAGTTACCCCCTGACGGGGAATGAGCAGTTCTTC	CASSYPLTGNEQFF
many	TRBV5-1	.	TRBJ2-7	TGCGCCAGCAGCTTGGTCCAGGGGATCTACGAGCAGTACTTC	CASSLVQGIYEQYF
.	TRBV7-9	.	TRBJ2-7	TGTGCCAGCAGCCCACGGGACCCTCCGTGGACCGGGGAGCTGTACTTC	CASSPRDPPWTGELYF
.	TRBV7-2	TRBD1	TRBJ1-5	TGTGCCAGCAGCACCTTCGGGACAGCAAATCAGCCCCAGCATTTT	CASSTFGTANQPQHF
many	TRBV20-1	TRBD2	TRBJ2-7	TGCAGTGCTAGAGCCCAACTAGCGGGAGGTATCGACGAGCAGTACTTC	CSARAQLAGGIDEQYF
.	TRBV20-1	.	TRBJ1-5	TGCAGTTTAAGGGGTCGGCGGCAGCCCCAGCATTTT	CSLRGRRQPQHF
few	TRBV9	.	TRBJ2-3	TGTGCCAGCAGCCAACGAGATACGCAGTATTTT	CASSQRDTQYF
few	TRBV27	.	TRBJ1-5	TGTGCCAGCAGTTTATTCGCTAGTCAGCCCCAGCATTTT	CASSLFASQPQHF
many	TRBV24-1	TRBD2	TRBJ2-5	TGTGCCACCAGTGAGGACGTAGCGGGGGAAGAGACCCAGTACTTC	CATSEDVAGEETQYF
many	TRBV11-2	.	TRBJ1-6	TGTGCCAGCAGCCCCTGGACAGACCCGAGCGTTTCACCCCTCCACTTT	CASSPWTDPSVSPLHF
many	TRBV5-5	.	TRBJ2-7	TGTGCCAGCAGCCGAATGCAACTCTACGAGCAGTACTTC	CASSRMQLYEQYF
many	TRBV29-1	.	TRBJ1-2	TGCAGCGTTGAACAAAAGGACTCCTCAGTGGGGGGCTACACCTTC	CSVEQKDSSVGGYTF
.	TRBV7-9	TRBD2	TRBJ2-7	TGTGCCAGCGGCCCAAGCCTCGGACTAGAGCTTTACGAGCAGTACTTC	CASGPSLGLELYEQYF
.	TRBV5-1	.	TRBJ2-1	TGCGCCAGCAGCTTCAGTAACAATGAGCAGTTCTTC	CASSFSNNEQFF
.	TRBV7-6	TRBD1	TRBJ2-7	TGTGCCAGCAGCTTAGCGAGGGGGCGCGAGAACTACGAGCAGTACTTC	CASSLARGRENYEQYF